This T cell receptor (beta chain) appears in the sequencing data of a study of CD8+CD57+ T cells in acquired aplastic anemia. Study as a whole: Sorted CD4+ plus CD8+ cells gave DNA averaging roughly 3 ug.

Study-wide results and limits: Some 31 sequences, all CD8+ CDR3, were shared between patients and controls.

Genomic DNA was employed as the template in profiling TCR beta VDJ and CDR3. TCRdb re-derived calls from the reads in MiXCR, one entry per CDR3 protein. The table records some 160,000 distinct CDR3 sequences, around half of them present only once. This CDR3 region has 13 residues. Germline assignment: CDR1 MGHRA and CDR2 YSYEKL. Patients selected for sequencing had displayed CD8+CD57+ cell expansion by flow cytometry. Every patient presented with severe acquired aplastic anemia. Therapy had not been given to patients before blood sampling. At least ten counts were recorded for this clonotype. The antigen is undetermined. The junction differs from germline at one of its ends, possibly a read error.

The rearrangement uses TRBV4-1 and TRBJ1-2; D unresolved. Source material: sorted CD4+, CD8+, or CD8+CD57+ T cells (not recorded which) from PBMCs. The receptor comes from a human donor with aplastic anemia. CDR3 nucleotides: TGCGCCAGCAGCCAAGAGGAGCGCCGGTCCTCCAGATTC. Its translation is CASSQEERRSSRF.